This T cell receptor beta chain originates from a study of OX40 agonist ivuxolimab in advanced cancers. Study information: Over 30% of patients had received prior checkpoint inhibitor therapy. Three patients, one with hepatocellular carcinoma and two with cutaneous melanoma, achieved partial responses. General observations from the study: The CD4+ and CD8+ T cells in the blood had expanded clonally by week 6 at 0.1 to 3.0 mg/kg.

The CDR3 runs to 12 residues. On this clone: Antigen unknown.

Patients with a history of autoimmune disease or on systemic immunosuppression were excluded. The assay was immunoSEQ multiplex PCR, and TCRdb's table has in-frame clones only and misses some. The table shows tens of thousands of clones, with 90% to 95% occurring only once. The sequences come from CD4+ or CD8+ T cells sorted from blood, collected in a trial of the OX40 agonist ivuxolimab. The source is an adult with an advanced solid tumor such as melanoma, head and neck, liver or kidney cancer. The rearrangement joins TRBV21-1 to TRBJ2-2; the D call of TRBD2 is as the table states it, not checked on the DNA. TRBV21-1 is marked as a pseudogene. This chain's CDR3 is CASRSLEGELFF. CDR3 coding DNA: TGTGCCAGCAGGTCTTTAGAGGGGGAGCTGTTTTTT.